This entry lists 5 T cell receptor beta chains sequenced from one sample in a study of HIV-infected patients and healthy controls. About 450 ng RNA was reverse transcribed with alpha and beta constant-region primers. Using multiplexing indices, alpha and beta chain libraries were generated apart by chain-specific third strand synthesis. MiXCR, applied by TCRdb to the 5' RACE reads, yields one record per CDR3 protein. The sample lists under 25,000 distinct CDR3 sequences, approximately 9% occurring once. The repertoire came from unfractionated whole blood and reflected all unsorted peripheral T cells. Sequenced input: blood. Receptors were obtained from an adult in good health.

This clonotype was counted ten times or more. The CDR3: CASSTSRGQTEAFF. CDR3 nucleotide sequence: TGTGCCAGCAGTACATCCAGGGGGCAAACTGAAGCTTTCTTT. The chain combines TRBV7-9 with TRBJ1-1, with TRBD1 matching 8 bases. This CDR3 region has 14 residues. V trimming: 6 bases; J trimming: 5 bases; junction bases outside the gene matches: 8. Germline V gene sequence: CDR1 SEHNR, CDR2 FQNEAQ (reference sequence).

Within the sample, this clonotype is medium-sized (0.01 to 0.1%). The chain carries TRBV11-2 and TRBJ2-3, with D unclear. Trimming pared 4 bases from V and 2 bases from J, leaving 1 base between. CDR1 is SGHAT and CDR2 is FQNNGV in the germline V gene. This CDR3 comprises 11 residues. CDR3 region: CASSYTDTQYF. The CDR3 nucleotides are TGTGCCAGCAGCTACACAGATACGCAGTATTTT.

This clonotype was picked up many times. V gene TRBV5-1 combines with J gene TRBJ2-5, with 8 bases fitting TRBD2. CDR1 and CDR2 (germline): SGHRS, YFSETQ. V was clipped by 3 bases and J by 1 base; unmatched bases: 8. This CDR3 spans 16 amino acids. CDR3 sequence: CASSSSFGGGQETQYF. The CDR3 region has the DNA TGCGCCAGCAGCTCCTCTTTCGGGGGGGGCCAAGAGACCCAGTACTTC.

At least ten counts were recorded for this clonotype. The chain couples TRBV6-6 to TRBJ2-1; the D gene is possibly TRBD2 (6 bases). V lost 8 bases and J lost 5, with 19 bases in between. The CDR3 sequence is 15 residues long. Germline CDR1 reads MNHNY; CDR2 reads SVGAGI (reference sequence). The CDR3 reads CASPTWDSSDNEQFF. In nucleotides, the CDR3 is TGTGCCAGCCCTACATGGGACTCCTCAGACAATGAGCAGTTCTTC.

This clonotype was counted many times. This chain links TRBV4-1 with TRBJ2-7; D remains unclear. The V end lost 5 bases, the J end lost 4 bases, and 12 bases lay between the germline ends. The CDR3 has 13 amino acids. Germline CDR1 reads MGHRA; CDR2 reads YSYEKL. The CDR3 region is CASSYGPLYEQYF. The DNA of the CDR3 is TGCGCCAGCAGCTACGGGCCCTTATACGAGCAGTACTTC.